The T cell receptor (beta chain) under discussion was sequenced for a study of T cells expressing NK-cell markers. Across the study: HCMV serostatus: seven of eight sequenced donors positive, one negative.

No DNA is given; TCRdb re-called the 5' RACE reads and lists each CDR3 protein once. This repertoire includes 120,000 to 150,000 distinct CDR3 sequences. Points from the study as a whole: There were a handful of donors in whom these clonotypes also led the CD3+CD56-NKG2C+ fraction. It is unclear if expanded NKG2C-expressing clones target HCMV antigens.

A note on this clonotype: Its antigen is currently unknown.

Germline loops: CDR1 SGHVS, CDR2 FQNEAQ. This CDR3 has 16 residues. Sequencing input: blood T cells: a sorted CD56 or NKG2C T cell subset, CD4+ or CD8+ T cells, or bulk PBMC T cells (not recorded which). The receptor was derived from a man aged 18 to 35 in good health. The rearrangement joins TRBV7-8 to TRBJ2-1; TCRdb's D gene call, TRBD2, goes unchecked for lack of DNA. The CDR3 loop is CASSFRDSSSYNEQFF.